This T cell receptor (beta chain) originates from a study of response to subunit inactivated influenza vaccine (dated by TCRdb to the late 2010s). The study in broad terms: Deep quantitative T cell receptor repertoire profiling was used in the study to track responses to a trivalent subunit inactivated influenza vaccine.

Library prep was done by RT-PCR. The run used an Illumina HiSeq 2500. TCRdb redid the processing of the public reads, applying fastp at Q25 and MiXCR, and retained in-frame beta chains. Under each unique CDR3 protein, matching rows form one entry showing the most common genes and DNA. For this sample there are 150,000 to 200,000 distinct CDR3 sequences; approximately 12% appear just once. The ten largest clones add up to approximately 30% of the sample. Results and caveats for the whole study, not just this receptor: The authors proposed that each seasonal influenza vaccination may bring in only a limited number of new T cells.

About this clonotype itself: The antigen it binds to is not known. No base qualities exist here, and no much larger clone lies one base off it.

The data were also submitted as part of a second study, on T cells expressing NK-cell markers. Drawing on the second study: The TCR beta cDNA libraries were made using 5'RACE template switching, a step that added both a universal primer site and unique molecular identifiers. TCR beta-chain repertoires were profiled in sorted CD3+CD56+NKG2C+, CD3+CD56+NKG2C- and CD3+CD56-NKG2C+ T-cell subsets from roughly eight donors. Of the eight sequenced donors, seven were found to be HCMV-seropositive and one was found to be HCMV-seronegative. In several experiments an anti-gammadeltaTCR antibody was added to restrict sorting to alphabetaTCR-expressing T cells. In over 5 donors, the dominant CD3+CD56+NKG2C+ clonotypes were among the top 10 CD8+ clonotypes and accounted for about 1.0-7.5% of CD8+ T cells. Those dominant clonotypes were again the most abundant among CD3+CD56-NKG2C+ cells in a few donors, at roughly 25-60.1%. Whether the expanded NKG2C-expressing T cell clones were specific for HCMV antigens was left unclear. The study sequenced eight donors, all healthy volunteers chosen at random: three men and five women. HCMV-specific IgG was detected in serum with a commercial ELISA kit to determine HCMV serostatus. Ficoll density gradient centrifugation was used to isolate peripheral blood mononuclear cells from blood. Magnetic immunoseparation with Miltenyi isolation kits was used to isolate CD4+ and CD8+ T cells from PBMC. cDNA synthesis was primed from the TCR beta constant segment and was followed by two successive PCR amplification steps. Sequencing of the libraries produced 2 x 150 bp reads on Illumina HiSeq 2000/2500, MiSeq or NextSeq. MIGEC handled demultiplexing of the reads and grouping by UMI, while MiTCR was used to assemble and quantify clonotypes. To remove erroneous sequences, TCR cDNA sequences were retained only when supported by two or more reads. The tcR package was used for downstream repertoire analysis, and clonotypes were matched between fractions using CDR3 nucleotide sequence together with V segment. VDJmatch was used to annotate antigen specificity against VDJdb, with one amino acid substitution in CDR3 permitted.

This clonotype was obtained from a man aged 50 to 59 who received an inactivated influenza vaccine. Donor details come from another sample of the same person, matched by shared clones. This specimen was CD8+ T cells sorted from PBMCs, taken less than 13 days after vaccination.

The nucleotide sequence is TGTGCCAGCAGTGAAAAATGGGGGGGCACCGAGACCCAGTACTTC. Protein translation: CASSEKWGGTETQYF. The rearranged chain carries TRBV2 and TRBJ2-5, with a tentative D gene TRBD2 over 7 matching bases. From a lookup of the germline V gene, CDR1 and CDR2 are SNHLY and FYNNEI. V is clipped by 2 bases and J by 5 bases, and the sequence between their germline boundaries is 15 bases long. The CDR3 goes from the cysteine to the phenylalanine over 15 residues. Only the CDR3 DNA stays, 45 bases, in frame from base 1. Extended through the reference TRBV2 and TRBJ2-5 proteins, this CDR3 yields the full variable domain: EPEVTQTPSHQVTQMGQEVILRCVPISNHLYFYWYRQILGQKVEFLVSFYNNEISEKSEIFDDQFSVERPDGSNFTLKIRSTKLEDSAMYFCASSEKWGGTETQYFGPGTRLLVL.